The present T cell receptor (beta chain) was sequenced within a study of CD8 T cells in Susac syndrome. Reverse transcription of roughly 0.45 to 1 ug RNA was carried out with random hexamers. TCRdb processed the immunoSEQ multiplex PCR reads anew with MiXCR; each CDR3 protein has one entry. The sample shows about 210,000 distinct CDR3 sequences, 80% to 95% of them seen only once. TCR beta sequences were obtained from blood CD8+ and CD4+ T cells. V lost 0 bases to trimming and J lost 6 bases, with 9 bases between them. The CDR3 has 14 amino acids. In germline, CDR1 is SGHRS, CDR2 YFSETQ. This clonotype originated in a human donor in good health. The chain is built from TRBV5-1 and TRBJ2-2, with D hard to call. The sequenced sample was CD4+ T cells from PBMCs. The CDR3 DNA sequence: TGCGCCAGCAGCTTGGATAGGGTCGCCGGGGAGCTGTTTTTT. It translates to CASSLDRVAGELFF.